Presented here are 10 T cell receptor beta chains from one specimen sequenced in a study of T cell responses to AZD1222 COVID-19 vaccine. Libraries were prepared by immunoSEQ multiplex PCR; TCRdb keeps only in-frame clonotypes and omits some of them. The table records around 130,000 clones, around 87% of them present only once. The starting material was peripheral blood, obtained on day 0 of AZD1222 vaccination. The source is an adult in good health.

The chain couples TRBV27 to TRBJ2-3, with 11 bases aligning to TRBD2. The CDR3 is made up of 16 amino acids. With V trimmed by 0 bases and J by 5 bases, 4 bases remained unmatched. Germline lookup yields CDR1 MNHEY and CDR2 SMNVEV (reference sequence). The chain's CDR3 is CASSLSSGRARDTQYF. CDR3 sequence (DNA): TGTGCCAGCAGTTTATCTAGCGGGAGGGCCAGAGATACGCAGTATTTT.

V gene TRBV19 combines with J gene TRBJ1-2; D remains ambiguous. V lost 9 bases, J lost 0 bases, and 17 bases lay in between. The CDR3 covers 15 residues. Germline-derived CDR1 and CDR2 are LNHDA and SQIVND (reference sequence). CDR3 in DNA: TGTGCCAGCGGTTGGACCCTAAACTCTAACTATGGCTACACCTTC. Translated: CASGWTLNSNYGYTF.

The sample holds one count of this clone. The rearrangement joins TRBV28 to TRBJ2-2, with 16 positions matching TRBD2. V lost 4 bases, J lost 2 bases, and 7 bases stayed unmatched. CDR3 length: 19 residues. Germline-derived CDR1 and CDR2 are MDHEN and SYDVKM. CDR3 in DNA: TGTGCCAGCAGTTCCAGGGGACTAGCGGGGGGGCAAAACACCGGGGAGCTGTTTTTT. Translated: CASSSRGLAGGQNTGELFF.

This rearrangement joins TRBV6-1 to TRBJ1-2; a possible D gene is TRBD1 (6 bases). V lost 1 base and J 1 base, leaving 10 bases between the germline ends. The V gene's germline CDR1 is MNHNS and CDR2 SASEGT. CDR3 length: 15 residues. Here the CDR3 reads CASSEVDRINYGYTF. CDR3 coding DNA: TGTGCCAGCAGTGAAGTGGACAGAATTAACTATGGCTACACCTTC.

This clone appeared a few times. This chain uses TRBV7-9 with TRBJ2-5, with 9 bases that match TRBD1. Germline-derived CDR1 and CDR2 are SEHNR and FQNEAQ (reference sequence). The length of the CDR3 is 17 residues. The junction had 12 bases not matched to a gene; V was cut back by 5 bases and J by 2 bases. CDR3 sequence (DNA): TGTGCCAGCAGCGCCCTACAGGGGGCTGTAGATCAAGAGACCCAGTACTTC. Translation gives CASSALQGAVDQETQYF.

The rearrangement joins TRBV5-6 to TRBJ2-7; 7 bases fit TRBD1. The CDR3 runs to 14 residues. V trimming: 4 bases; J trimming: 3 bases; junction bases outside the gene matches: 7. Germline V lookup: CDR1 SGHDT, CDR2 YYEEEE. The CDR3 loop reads CASSPGQSNYEQYF. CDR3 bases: TGTGCCAGCAGCCCGGGACAGTCCAACTACGAGCAGTACTTC.

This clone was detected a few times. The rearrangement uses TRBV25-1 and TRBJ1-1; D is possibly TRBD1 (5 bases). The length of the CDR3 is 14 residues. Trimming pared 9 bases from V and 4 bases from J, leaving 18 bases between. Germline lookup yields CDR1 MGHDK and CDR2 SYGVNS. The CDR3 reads CASRPGGFSTEAFF. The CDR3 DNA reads TGTGCCAGTAGACCGGGGGGTTTTAGCACTGAAGCTTTCTTT. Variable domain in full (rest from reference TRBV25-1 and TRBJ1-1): EADIYQTPRYLVIGTGKKITLECSQTMGHDKMYWYQQDPGMELHLIHYSYGVNSTEKGDLSSESTVSRIRTEHFPLTLESARPSHTSQYLCASRPGGFSTEAFFGQGTRLTVV.

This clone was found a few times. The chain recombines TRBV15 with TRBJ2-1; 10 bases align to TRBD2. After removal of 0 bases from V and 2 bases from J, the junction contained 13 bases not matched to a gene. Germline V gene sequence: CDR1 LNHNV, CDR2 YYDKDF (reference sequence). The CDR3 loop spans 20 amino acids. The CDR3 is CATSRDLSGRADPAYNEQFF. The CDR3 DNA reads TGTGCCACCAGCAGAGATCTCAGCGGGAGGGCCGATCCCGCCTACAATGAGCAGTTCTTC. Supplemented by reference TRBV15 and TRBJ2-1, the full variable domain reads DAMVIQNPRYQVTQFGKPVTLSCSQTLNHNVMYWYQQKSSQAPKLLFHYYDKDFNNEADTPDNFQSRRPNTSFCFLDIRSPGLGDTAMYLCATSRDLSGRADPAYNEQFFGPGTRLTVL.

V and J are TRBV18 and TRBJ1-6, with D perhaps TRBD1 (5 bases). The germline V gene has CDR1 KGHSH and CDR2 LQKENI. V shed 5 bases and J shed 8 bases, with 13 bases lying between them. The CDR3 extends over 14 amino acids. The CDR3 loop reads CASSLGTRDSPLHF. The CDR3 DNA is TGTGCCAGCTCATTGGGGACTCGGGATTCACCCCTCCACTTT.

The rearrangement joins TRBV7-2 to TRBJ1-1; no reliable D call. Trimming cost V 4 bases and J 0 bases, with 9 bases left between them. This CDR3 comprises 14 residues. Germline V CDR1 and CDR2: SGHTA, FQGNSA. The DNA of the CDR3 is TGTGCCAGCAGCTACGTTGGGGTGAACACTGAAGCTTTCTTT. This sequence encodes CASSYVGVNTEAFF.